This T cell receptor beta chain was retrieved from a study of T cell repertoires in cytomegalovirus infection (dated by TCRdb to between 2018 and 2021). General notes on the study: Recently identified HLA-C-restricted CMV epitopes, whose presentation resists viral immunomodulation, were targeted by peptide stimulations together with well-studied HLA-B-restricted epitopes. Donor HLA type was relevant to the analysis, as public TCR beta signatures indicated carriage of CMV infection together with the matching HLA type.

The full study reports these points: Cumulative frequency of public TCR beta family members discriminated carriers of CMV infection plus the relevant HLA type in this cohort and an independent approximately 340-donor cohort. The ex vivo response was dominated by HLA-C-restricted CMV-specific TCR beta clonotypes, which also provided the single most frequent clonotype in two of eight donors.

The sample's treatment or condition, from its label and the paper: in vitro stimulation with specific CMV peptide epitopes to enrich CMV-specific T cells. Per the germline V gene, MDHEN is the CDR1 and SYDVKM is the CDR2. Spanning cysteine to phenylalanine, the CDR3 consists of 16 amino acids. Just CDR3 DNA is preserved here, 48 bases in frame from base 1. Deletion took 5 bases off V and 0 bases off J, with a span of 14 bases between the germline ends. Instrument used: Illumina HiSeq 1500. The public reads were reanalyzed by TCRdb: fastp trimming at Q25, MiXCR alignment, in-frame beta chains only. Rows matching on CDR3 protein sequence are summarized as one entry with the most common DNA and genes. The sample has 90,000 to 110,000 distinct CDR3 sequences on record, 29% of them singletons. Clones ranked in the top ten supply roughly three quarters of the sample. As for this clonotype: This receptor's antigen is unknown. Base qualities are not recorded, but no much larger clone differs from it by a single base.

The sequence came from a human donor in good health (CMV status not recorded). Some clones in this sample may be carry-over from other donors' samples. The V and J genes are TRBV28 and TRBJ1-3; a confident D gene designation cannot be given. Sequencing used CD8+ T cells from cultured PBMCs, obtained from culture after CMV antigen stimulation. The DNA reads TGTGCCAGCAGTAAAACGGGGAGGGACTCTGGAAACACCATATATTTT. Translated, this is CASSKTGRDSGNTIYF.